This T cell receptor (beta chain) was sequenced during a study of CD8+ T cells in alopecia areata. Following RNA extraction, reverse transcription yielded cDNA that acted as the sequencing template. The assay was immunoSEQ multiplex PCR, and TCRdb's table has in-frame clones only and misses some. The sample yields under 250,000 clones, 50% to 70% seen once. Germline V lookup: CDR1 SGHTA, CDR2 FQGNSA. Germline trimming cut 10 bases from V and 5 bases from J; bases unmatched to any gene: 16. CDR3 length equals 16 residues. Source: CD4+ T cells sorted from blood, taken at week 0. J is TRBJ2-2 and V is TRBV7-2; 7 bases are a match to TRBD1. The receptor's source is a human donor with alopecia areata. The CDR3 nucleotides read TGTGCCACCCACAGGGGCCCGGAAATTGGAACCGGGGAGCTGTTTTTT. Residues: CATHRGPEIGTGELFF.